This TCR beta chain was sequenced for a study of graft-versus-host responses after intestinal transplantation (dated by TCRdb to the early 2020s). Study-wide context: Recipients received multivisceral, liver-intestinal, or isolated intestinal transplants. Anti-thymocyte globulin induction was given to all recipients, followed by maintenance tacrolimus and steroids for about 3 years. After intestinal transplantation, graft-versus-host and host-versus-graft alloreactive T cell clones in the graft, circulation and bone marrow were tracked using bulk TCR-beta CDR3 sequencing. To identify alloreactive clones, pre-transplant mixed lymphocyte reaction products were sequenced and compared with unstimulated pre-transplant donor and recipient T cells. A cohort of some 24 intestinal transplant recipients, including one retransplant, was enrolled, and 3 patients lacking pretransplant specimens were excluded. A peak of at least 4% donor T cells among recipient peripheral blood mononuclear cells was the definition used for donor T cell macrochimerism. Instead of going to the commercial service, samples from a few later patients were sequenced in-house on an Illumina MiSeq and processed with MiXCR.

General conclusions and limits of the study: In patients with donor T cell macrochimerism, the allografts had high GvH to HvG T cell clonal ratios. The conclusions were limited by the relatively low number and heterogeneity of the intestinal transplant patients. Early after transplant, peak levels of circulating GvH clones were associated with declines in HvG clones. GvH clones were found in recipient bone marrow, and some of the GvH clones appeared earlier in ileal mucosa or blood, which is consistent with an intestinal mucosal origin.

Intraepithelial and lamina propria lymphocytes were isolated from graft specimens using dithiothreitol, EDTA incubations and collagenase D digestion. Bulk TCR-beta sequencing was performed on serial intestinal graft biopsy specimens collected as late as 600 days after transplant. The CDR3 covers 16 residues, taking in both the cysteine and the valine. The CDR3 DNA has 48 bases and is translated from base 1. Compared with germline, V lacks 4 bases and J lacks 2 bases; bases without a gene match: 9. CDR1 and CDR2, per the germline V gene, are KGHSH and LQKENI. Library prep was done by the immunoSEQ multiplex PCR assay. For most patients, high-throughput TCR-beta CDR3 sequencing of genomic DNA was performed by Adaptive Biotechnologies. In the authors' own workflow: Adaptive's ImmunoSEQ software supplied the TCR sequencing data for 15 to 20 patients, while MiXCR and VDJtools were used to process a few other patients. Because the origin of CDR3 nucleotide sequences shared between donor and recipient could not be assigned, those sequences were removed. To count as alloreactive, a clone needed at least 2-fold expansion over unstimulated cells and a minimum CFSE-low frequency of 0.002% (template counts) or 0.001% (read counts). A clone was considered mappable if detected in the sequenced pre-transplant spleen, lymph node, or MLR CFSE-low populations of the donor or recipient. The cumulative frequency of alloreactive clones was calculated as a percentage of all sequences, weighted by copy number. The source is immuneACCESS, and TCRdb retained only in-frame sequences with V and J called. Part of the clones is not carried over; for the studies checked, unresolved V genes explain less than half of this, and the remainder is unexplained. V, J and clone size are taken as reported in that table, and D and trimming were inferred from the DNA itself. The sample includes around 7,000 clones, with roughly 72% observed a single time. The ten top clones hold approximately 5% of the sample.

With respect to this clone: Its antigen remains undetermined. No clone much larger than this one lies a single base away; base qualities are absent.

The chain is assembled from TRBV18 and TRBJ2-7, with 9 central nucleotides matching TRBD1. The source material was ileum tissue, sampled approximately 55 days after transplant. This TCR came from a human patient who received an intestinal transplant, so some T cells may come from the graft donor. The CDR3 region has the sequence CASSLVPGQGTYEQYV. The nucleotide sequence is given as TGTGCCAGCTCACTAGTACCGGGACAGGGTACCTACGAGCAGTACGTC.